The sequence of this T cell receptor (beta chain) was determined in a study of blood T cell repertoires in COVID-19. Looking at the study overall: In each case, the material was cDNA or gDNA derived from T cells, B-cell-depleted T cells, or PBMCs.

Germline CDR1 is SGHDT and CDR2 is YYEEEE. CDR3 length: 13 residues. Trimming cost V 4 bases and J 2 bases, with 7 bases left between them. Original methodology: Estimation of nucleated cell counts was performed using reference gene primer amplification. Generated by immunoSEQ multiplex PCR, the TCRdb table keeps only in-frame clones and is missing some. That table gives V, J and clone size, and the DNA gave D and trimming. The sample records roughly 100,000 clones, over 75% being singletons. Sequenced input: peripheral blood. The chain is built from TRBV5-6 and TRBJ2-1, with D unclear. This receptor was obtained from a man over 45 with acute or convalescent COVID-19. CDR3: CASSPQAYNEQFF. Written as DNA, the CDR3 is TGTGCCAGCAGCCCCCAGGCCTACAATGAGCAGTTCTTC.